The clone carrying this T cell receptor beta chain was observed a handful of times. This sample stems from a study of T-cell reconstitution after alpha-beta-depleted transplantation in children. It was with unique molecular identifiers that the TCRbeta library was prepared. TCRdb reanalysed the PCR reads using MiXCR and keeps one entry per CDR3 protein. The table has hundreds of thousands of distinct CDR3 sequences, around 16% seen once. The CDR3 is 13 amino acids. V was pared by 5 bases and J by 0 bases, with 10 bases between. Germline CDR1 and CDR2: DFQATT and SNEGSKA (reference sequence). The TCR comes from a human donor who donated a stem cell graft to a child with acute myeloid leukemia. The chain employs TRBV20-1 and TRBJ1-1; D is unclear. The input for sequencing was PBMCs from the stem cell graft donor, taken from the stem cell graft. The CDR3 sequence is CSAPPQVNTEAFF. The CDR3 nucleotides are TGCAGTGCTCCCCCCCAAGTGAACACTGAAGCTTTCTTT.